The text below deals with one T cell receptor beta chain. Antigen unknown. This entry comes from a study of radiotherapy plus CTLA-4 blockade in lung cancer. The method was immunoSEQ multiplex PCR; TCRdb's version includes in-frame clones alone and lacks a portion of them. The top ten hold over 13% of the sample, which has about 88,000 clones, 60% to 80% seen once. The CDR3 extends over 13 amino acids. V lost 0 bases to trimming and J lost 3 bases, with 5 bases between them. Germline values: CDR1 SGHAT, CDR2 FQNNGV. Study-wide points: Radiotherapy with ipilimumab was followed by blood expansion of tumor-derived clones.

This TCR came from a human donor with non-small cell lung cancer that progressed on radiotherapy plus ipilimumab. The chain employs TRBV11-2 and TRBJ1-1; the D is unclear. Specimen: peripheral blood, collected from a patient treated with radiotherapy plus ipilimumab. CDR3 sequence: CASSLESDTEAFF. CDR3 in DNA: TGTGCCAGCAGCTTAGAATCCGACACTGAAGCTTTCTTT. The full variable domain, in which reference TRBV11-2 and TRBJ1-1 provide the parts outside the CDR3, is EAGVAQSPRYKIIEKRQSVAFWCNPISGHATLYWYQQILGQGPKLLIQFQNNGVVDDSQLPKDRFSAERLKGVDSTLKIQPAKLEDSAVYLCASSLESDTEAFFGQGTRLTVV.